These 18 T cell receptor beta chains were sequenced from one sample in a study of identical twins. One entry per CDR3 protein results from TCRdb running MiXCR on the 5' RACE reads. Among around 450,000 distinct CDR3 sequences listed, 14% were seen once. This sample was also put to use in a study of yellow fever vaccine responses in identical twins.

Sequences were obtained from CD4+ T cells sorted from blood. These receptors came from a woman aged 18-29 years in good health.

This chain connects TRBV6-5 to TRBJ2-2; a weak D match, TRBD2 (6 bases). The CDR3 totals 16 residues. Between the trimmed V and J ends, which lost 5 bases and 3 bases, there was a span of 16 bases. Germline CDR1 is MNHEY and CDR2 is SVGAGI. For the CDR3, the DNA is TGTGCCAGCAGTCTTCTCGGAGGGCGGGACACCGGGGAGCTGTTTTTT. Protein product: CASSLLGGRDTGELFF.

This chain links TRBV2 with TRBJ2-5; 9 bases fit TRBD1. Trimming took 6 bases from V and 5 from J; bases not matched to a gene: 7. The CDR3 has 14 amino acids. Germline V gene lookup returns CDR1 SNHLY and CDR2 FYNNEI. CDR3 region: CASRPGTGQETQYF. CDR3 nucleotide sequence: TGTGCCAGCAGACCCGGGACAGGGCAGGAGACCCAGTACTTC.

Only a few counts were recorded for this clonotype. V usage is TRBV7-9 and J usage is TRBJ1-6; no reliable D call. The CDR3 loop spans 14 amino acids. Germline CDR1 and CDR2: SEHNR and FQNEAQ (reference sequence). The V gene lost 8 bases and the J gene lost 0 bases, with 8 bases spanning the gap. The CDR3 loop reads CASAMSSYNSPLHF. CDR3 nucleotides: TGTGCCAGCGCCATGAGCTCCTATAATTCACCCCTCCACTTT.

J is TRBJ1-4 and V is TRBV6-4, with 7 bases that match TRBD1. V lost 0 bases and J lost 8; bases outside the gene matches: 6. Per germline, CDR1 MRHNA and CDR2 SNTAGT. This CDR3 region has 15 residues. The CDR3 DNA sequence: TGTGCCAGCAGTGACTCGCCAGGGGGAGAAGAAAAACTGTTTTTT. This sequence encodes CASSDSPGGEEKLFF.

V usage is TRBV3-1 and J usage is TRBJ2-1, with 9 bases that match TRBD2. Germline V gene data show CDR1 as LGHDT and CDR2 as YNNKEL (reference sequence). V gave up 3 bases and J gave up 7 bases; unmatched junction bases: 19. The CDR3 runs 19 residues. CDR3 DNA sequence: TGTGCCAGCAGCCATTCGCATCTAGCGGGAAAACTATGGGGGAATGAGCAGTTCTTC. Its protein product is CASSHSHLAGKLWGNEQFF.

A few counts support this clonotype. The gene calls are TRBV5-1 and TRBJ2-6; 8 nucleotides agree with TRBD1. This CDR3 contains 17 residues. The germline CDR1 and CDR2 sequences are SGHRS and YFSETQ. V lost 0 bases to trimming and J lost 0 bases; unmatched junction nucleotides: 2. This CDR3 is CASSLGQGSSGANVLTF. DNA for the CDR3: TGCGCCAGCAGCTTGGGACAGGGGTCCTCTGGGGCCAACGTCCTGACTTTC. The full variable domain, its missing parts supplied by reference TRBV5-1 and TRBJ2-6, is KAGVTQTPRYLIKTRGQQVTLSCSPISGHRSVSWYQQTPGQGLQFLFEYFSETQRNKGNFPGRFSGRQFSNSRSEMNVSTLELGDSALYLCASSLGQGSSGANVLTFGAGSRLTVL.

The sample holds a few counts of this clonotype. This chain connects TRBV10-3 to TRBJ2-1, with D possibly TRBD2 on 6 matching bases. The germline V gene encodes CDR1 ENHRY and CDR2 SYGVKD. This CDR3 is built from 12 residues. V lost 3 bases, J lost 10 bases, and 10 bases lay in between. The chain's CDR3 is CAISDSAGEQFF. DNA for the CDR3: TGTGCCATCAGTGATTCGGCGGGAGAGCAGTTCTTC.

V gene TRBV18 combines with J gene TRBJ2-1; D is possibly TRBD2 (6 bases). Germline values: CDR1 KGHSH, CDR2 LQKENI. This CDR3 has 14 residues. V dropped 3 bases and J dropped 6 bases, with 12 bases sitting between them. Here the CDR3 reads CASSPAGGANEQFF. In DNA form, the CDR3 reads TGTGCCAGCTCACCGGCAGGAGGGGCCAATGAGCAGTTCTTC.

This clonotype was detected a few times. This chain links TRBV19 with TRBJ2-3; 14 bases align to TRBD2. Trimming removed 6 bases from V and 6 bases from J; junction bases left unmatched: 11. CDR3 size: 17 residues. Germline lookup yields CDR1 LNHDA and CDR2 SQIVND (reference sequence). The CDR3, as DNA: TGTGCCAGTAGACCCAGGGGACTAGCGGGGGACGCGGATACGCAGTATTTT. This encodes CASRPRGLAGDADTQYF.

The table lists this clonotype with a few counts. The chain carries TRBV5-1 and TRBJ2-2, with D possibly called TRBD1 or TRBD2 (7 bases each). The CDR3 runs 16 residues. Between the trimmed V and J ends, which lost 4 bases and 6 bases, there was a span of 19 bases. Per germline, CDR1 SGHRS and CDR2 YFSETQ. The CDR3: CASSQRGGGVSGELFF. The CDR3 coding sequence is TGCGCCAGCAGCCAAAGGGGAGGGGGCGTTTCCGGGGAGCTGTTTTTT.

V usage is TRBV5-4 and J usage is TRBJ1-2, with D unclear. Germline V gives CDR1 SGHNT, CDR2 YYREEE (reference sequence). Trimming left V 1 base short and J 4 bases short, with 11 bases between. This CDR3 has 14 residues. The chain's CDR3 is CASSLSSSVYGYTF. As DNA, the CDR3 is TGTGCCAGCAGCTTGTCGTCGTCGGTCTATGGCTACACCTTC.

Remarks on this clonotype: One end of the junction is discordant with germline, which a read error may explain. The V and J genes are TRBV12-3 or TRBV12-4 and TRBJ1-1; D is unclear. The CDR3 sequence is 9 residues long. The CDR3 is CASSSPGIF. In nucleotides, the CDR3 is TGTGCCAGCAGTTCGCCCGGGATCTTT.

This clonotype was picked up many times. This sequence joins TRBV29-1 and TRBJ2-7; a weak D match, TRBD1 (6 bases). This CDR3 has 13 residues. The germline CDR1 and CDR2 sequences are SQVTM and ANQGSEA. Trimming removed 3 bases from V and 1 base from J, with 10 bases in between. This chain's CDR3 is CSVDAQGSYEQYF. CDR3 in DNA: TGCAGCGTTGATGCACAGGGATCCTACGAGCAGTACTTC.

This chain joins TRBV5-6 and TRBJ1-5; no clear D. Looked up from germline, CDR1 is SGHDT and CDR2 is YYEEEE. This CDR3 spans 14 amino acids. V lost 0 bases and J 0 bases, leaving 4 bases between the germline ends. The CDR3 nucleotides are TGTGCCAGCAGCTTGGCGTTTAGCAATCAGCCCCAGCATTTT. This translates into CASSLAFSNQPQHF.

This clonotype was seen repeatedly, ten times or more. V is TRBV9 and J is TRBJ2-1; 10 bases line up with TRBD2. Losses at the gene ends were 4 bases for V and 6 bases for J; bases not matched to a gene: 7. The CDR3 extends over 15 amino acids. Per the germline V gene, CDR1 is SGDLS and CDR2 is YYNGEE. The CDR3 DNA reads TGTGCCAGCAGCCCCCCTAGCGGGAGTGGCAATGAGCAGTTCTTC. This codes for CASSPPSGSGNEQFF.

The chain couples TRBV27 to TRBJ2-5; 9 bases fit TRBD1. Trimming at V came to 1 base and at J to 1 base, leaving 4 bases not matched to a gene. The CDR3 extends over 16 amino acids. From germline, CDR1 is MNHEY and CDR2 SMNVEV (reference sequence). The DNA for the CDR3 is TGTGCCAGCAGTTTATTTGGGACAGGGACCCAAGAGACCCAGTACTTC. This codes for CASSLFGTGTQETQYF.

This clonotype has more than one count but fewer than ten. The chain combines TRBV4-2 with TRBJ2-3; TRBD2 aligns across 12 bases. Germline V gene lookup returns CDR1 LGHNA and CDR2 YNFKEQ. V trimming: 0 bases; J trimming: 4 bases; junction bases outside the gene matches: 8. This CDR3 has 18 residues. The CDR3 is CASSQELASGRAADTQYF. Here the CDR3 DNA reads TGTGCCAGCAGCCAAGAACTAGCTAGCGGGAGGGCGGCAGATACGCAGTATTTT.

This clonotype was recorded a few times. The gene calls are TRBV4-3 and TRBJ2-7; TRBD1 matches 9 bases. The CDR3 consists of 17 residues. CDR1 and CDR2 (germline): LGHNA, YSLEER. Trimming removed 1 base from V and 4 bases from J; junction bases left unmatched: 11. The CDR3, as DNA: TGCGCCAGCAGCCAAGGGGTTCCGGGACAGGGAAGGTACGAGCAGTACTTC. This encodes CASSQGVPGQGRYEQYF.